The source of this T cell receptor (beta chain) is a study of T cell responses to AZD1222 COVID-19 vaccine. The CDR3 spans 15 residues. V dropped 5 bases and J dropped 7; count of bases not matched to a gene: 6. From germline, CDR1 is MRHNA and CDR2 SNTAGT. Profiled with immunoSEQ multiplex PCR; TCRdb holds only in-frame clones, not every one. The sample holds about 130,000 clones, 75% to 90% seen once. The material sequenced was peripheral blood, taken on day 0 of AZD1222 vaccination. This chain joins TRBV6-4 and TRBJ1-6; 9 bases match TRBD1. The receptor was isolated from an adult in good health. The CDR3 DNA reads TGTGCCAGCAGTAACGGACAGGGGCTCAATTCACCCCTCCACTTT. Translating it yields CASSNGQGLNSPLHF.